The subject of this entry is one T cell receptor (beta chain). Its antigen is still unknown. No per-base quality is available; no much larger clone lies one base away. The data stem from a study of blood T cells in healthy people across ages (dated by TCRdb to between 2014 and 2017). With regard to the full study: In model experiments, roughly one uniquely barcoded TCR beta cDNA molecule per two T cells was captured by template switching. Using deep sequencing normalized with unique cDNA molecular identifiers, the study measured how TCR beta repertoire diversity changes with age. Four age groups were formed from the donors: young (average roughly 15 years), middle-aged (approximately 39), aged (62) and long-lived (around 82). To avoid experimental bias, donors of different ages were randomly spread across the sequencing lanes. The study analyzed two additional independent replicas of 1 million unique cDNA reads from the same blood draw for two donors, one aged 18 to 29 and one aged 80 or older. Beyond this particular receptor, the publication reports: As age increased, observed TCR beta diversity per million T cells dropped in a roughly linear way, and a significant reduction was already evident by age about 40. Because the CMV infection status of the donors was unknown, age-related changes in expanded clonotypes may potentially have been confounded. The long-lived group showed more naive CD4+ T cells, fewer expanded clones and increased TCR diversity than the aged group, suggesting age selection. Estimates of total diversity based on one million sequenced T cells were regarded as lower bounds and as underestimates. Because profiling used bulk unsorted PBMCs, naive and antigen-experienced compartments could not be compared conclusively. A strong correlation was found between observed TCR beta diversity and the percentage of naive T cells measured by flow cytometry.

Trimming removed 1 base from V and 4 bases from J; the gene matches leave 6 bases unexplained. As encoded in the germline V gene, CDR1 is SGHTA while CDR2 is FQGNSA. Measured from the cysteine to the phenylalanine, the CDR3 is 16 residues long. The kept DNA is CDR3 alone, 48 bases in frame from the first base. Library preparation employed 5' RACE. The sequencer listed for this sample is Illumina HiSeq 2500. The second PCR ran for roughly 6 to 11 cycles and used a J-beta primer mix along with a sample-barcoded 5' primer. Each TCR beta cDNA molecule received a unique molecular identifier from a template-switch 5' adaptor carrying 12 random nucleotides. Each sample yielded at least 3 million CDR3-containing paired-end reads. All of the RNA was converted into first-strand cDNA using the Mint cDNA synthesis kit, with a TRBC-specific oligonucleotide serving as the primer. All cDNA was treated with uracil-DNA glycosylase and then went through a first 18-cycle PCR with the universal primers M1SS and BC2_uni_R. The paper's data handling went like this. Normalization of each sample was performed by random selection of 1 million high-quality reads, each carrying a distinct molecular identifier. Reads sharing molecular identifiers were discarded rather than binned into consensus sequences. CDR3 identification, clonotype clustering and error correction used MiTCR with a Q25 quality threshold and the strictest error-elimination algorithm. A nonparametric unseen species model with Euler transformation was used to estimate lower-bound total TCR beta diversity. The public reads were quality trimmed at Q25 with fastp and then assembled into clones with MiXCR by TCRdb, keeping productive beta chains. CDR3 protein sequences are deduplicated, and each keeps its most common genes and DNA. For this entry, the V and J calls and clone size follow TCRdb and not the study's own pipeline. This sample has about 800,000 distinct CDR3 sequences in its table, and 58% of those were observed once. The top ten hold over 20% of the sample.

The donors were under 40 Caucasian individuals from Russia, aged roughly 6 to 100 years, who were systemically healthy. Each donor gave about 9.2 milliliters of peripheral blood, drawn into EDTA-treated Vacutainer tubes. PBMCs were isolated by Ficoll-Paque density-gradient centrifugation, with at least 6 million obtained per sample. Total RNA was extracted from PBMCs with Trizol reagent, with at least 6 micrograms obtained per sample. The percentages of naive CD45RAhigh/CD27high T cells were determined by flow cytometry on a PBMC aliquot from every donor. Sequenced: blood. The origin of this receptor is a young man in good health. The chain is assembled from TRBV7-2 and TRBJ1-5, with 8 junctional bases fitting TRBD1. CDR3 reads: CASSLGSGTGNQPQHF. The nucleotide sequence reads as follows: TGTGCCAGCAGCTTAGGGTCCGGGACAGGTAATCAGCCCCAGCATTTT.